This T cell receptor (beta chain) stems from a study of metastatic and nonmetastatic thyroid tumors. All patients reached thyroid surgery having received no treatment beforehand. Using MiXCR, TCRdb reanalyzed the PCR reads. The repertoire consists of approximately 35,000 clones, with roughly 10% occurring once and the leading ten covering approximately 15%. This clone occurred a few times. The clonotype was recovered from a female donor with papillary thyroid cancer or a benign thyroid nodule (not recorded which). Some clones in this sample may be carry-over from other donors' samples. Specimen: blood.

The CDR3 protein is CASRDQGLGNQPQHF. CDR3 in DNA: TGTGCCAGCAGAGATCAGGGGTTAGGAAATCAGCCCCAGCATTTT. V is TRBV6-1 and J is TRBJ1-5, with D perhaps TRBD1 (6 bases). The V end lost 6 bases, the J end lost 4 bases, and 16 bases lay between the germline ends. Germline values: CDR1 MNHNS, CDR2 SASEGT. This CDR3 is built from 15 residues.